This record covers a single T cell receptor (beta chain). Since a much larger clone is just one base distant, this may be a read error. This entry comes from a study of blood T cells in healthy people across ages. Primers used in a second PCR of about 7 to 12 cycles were a sample-barcoded 5' primer and a J-beta primer mix. MiXCR, applied by TCRdb to the 5' RACE reads, yields one record per CDR3 protein. The top ten hold 13% of the sample, which has some 670,000 distinct CDR3 sequences, more than 45% seen once. J gave up 0 bases and V 5 bases, and 10 bases lay outside the gene matches. Germline-derived CDR1 and CDR2 are SQVTM and ANQGSEA. The CDR3 covers 15 residues. Around 10 milliliters of peripheral blood were drawn from each donor. In each sample, at least 7 million PBMCs were isolated.

The chain employs TRBV29-1 and TRBJ2-7, with 7 nucleotides matching TRBD2. Sequencing was done on a sample of blood. This TCR came from a woman of 80 years or more in good health. As DNA, the CDR3 is TGCAGCGTTACCGGACCAGCGGGGAGCTCCTACGAGCAGTACTTC. This translates into CSVTGPAGSSYEQYF.